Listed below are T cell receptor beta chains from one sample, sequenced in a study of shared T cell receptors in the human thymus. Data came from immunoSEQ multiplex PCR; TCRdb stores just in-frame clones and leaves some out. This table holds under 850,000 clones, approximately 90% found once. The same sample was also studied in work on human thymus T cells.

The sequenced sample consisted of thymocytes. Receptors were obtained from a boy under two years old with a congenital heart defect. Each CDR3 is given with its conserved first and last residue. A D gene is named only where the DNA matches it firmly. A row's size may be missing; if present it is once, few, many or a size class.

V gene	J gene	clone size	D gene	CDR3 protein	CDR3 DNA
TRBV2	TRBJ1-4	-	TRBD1	CASRDDRVGEKLFF	TGTGCCAGCAGGGACGACAGGGTCGGTGAAAAACTGTTTTTT
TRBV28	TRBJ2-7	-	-	CASSLAGGQNTYEQYF	TGTGCCAGCAGTCTTGCCGGGGGACAGAACACCTACGAGCAGTACTTC
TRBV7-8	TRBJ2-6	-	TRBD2	CASSGGGAGANVLTF	TGTGCCAGCTCCGGGGGGGGCGCTGGGGCCAACGTCCTGACTTTC
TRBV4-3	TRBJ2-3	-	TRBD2	CASSQDQGLAASRGRTDTQYF	TGCGCCAGCAGCCAAGATCAAGGACTAGCGGCGTCTAGGGGCCGCACAGATACGCAGTATTTT
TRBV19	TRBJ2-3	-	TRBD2	CASSIVPQRERTDTQYF	TGTGCCAGTAGTATAGTCCCCCAGCGGGAGAGGACAGATACGCAGTATTTT
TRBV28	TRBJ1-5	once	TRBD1	CASSCPGQGSYSNQPQHF	TGTGCCAGCAGTTGTCCGGGACAGGGATCCTATAGCAATCAGCCCCAGCATTTT
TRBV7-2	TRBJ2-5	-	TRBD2	CASSIGLAPETQYF	TGTGCCAGCAGCATCGGACTAGCTCCAGAGACCCAGTACTTC
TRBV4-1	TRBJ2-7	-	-	CASSQDPGVWARHYEQYF	TGCGCCAGCAGCCAAGATCCGGGGGTTTGGGCGAGACACTACGAGCAGTACTTC
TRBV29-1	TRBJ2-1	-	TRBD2	CSVEISTSGVNNEQFF	TGCAGCGTTGAAATATCGACTAGCGGGGTGAACAATGAGCAGTTCTTC
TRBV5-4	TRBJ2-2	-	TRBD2	CASSPSGRAVGELFF	TGTGCCAGCAGCCCTAGCGGGAGGGCCGTCGGGGAGCTGTTTTTT
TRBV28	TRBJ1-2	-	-	CASSDSNYGYTF	TGTGCCAGCAGCGACAGCAACTATGGCTACACCTTC
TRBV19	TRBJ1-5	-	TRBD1	CASSALPGQGNQPQHF	TGTGCCAGTAGTGCCCTACCGGGACAGGGCAATCAGCCCCAGCATTTT
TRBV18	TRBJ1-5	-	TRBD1	CASSYPGGADQPQHF	TGTGCCAGCTCATATCCAGGGGGAGCGGATCAGCCCCAGCATTTT
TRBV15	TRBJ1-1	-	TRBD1	CATSPPDRGNTEAFF	TGTGCCACCAGCCCACCGGACAGGGGGAACACTGAAGCTTTCTTT
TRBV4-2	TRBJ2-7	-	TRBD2	CASSQGPSGSPYEQYF	TGTGCCAGCAGCCAAGGGCCTAGCGGGAGTCCCTACGAGCAGTACTTC
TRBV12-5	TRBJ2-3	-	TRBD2	CASGLLRAGGQGVDTQYF	TGTGCTAGTGGTTTGTTACGAGCGGGAGGGCAGGGAGTAGATACGCAGTATTTT
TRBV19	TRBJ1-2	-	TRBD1	CATSRDRGDGYTF	TGTGCCACTTCCCGGGACAGGGGCGACGGCTACACCTTC
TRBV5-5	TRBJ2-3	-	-	CASSSADTQYF	TGTGCCAGCAGCTCGGCAGATACGCAGTATTTT
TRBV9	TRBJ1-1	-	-	CASSALNTEAFF	TGTGCCAGCAGCGCTTTGAACACTGAAGCTTTCTTT
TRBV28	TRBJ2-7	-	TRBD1	CASSPTDRGRLYEQYF	TGTGCCAGCAGTCCGACTGACAGGGGGCGCTTGTACGAGCAGTACTTC
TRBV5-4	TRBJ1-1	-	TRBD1	CASSLGDSGGNTEAFF	TGTGCCAGCAGCTTGGGGGACAGCGGTGGGAACACTGAAGCTTTCTTT
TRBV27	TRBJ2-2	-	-	CASSPVKTPSVELFF	TGTGCCAGCAGTCCCGTGAAGACACCCAGTGTCGAGCTGTTTTTT
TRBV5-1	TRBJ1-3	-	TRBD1	CASSSDDRVAGNTIYF	TGCGCCAGCAGCTCCGACGACAGGGTGGCCGGAAACACCATATATTTT
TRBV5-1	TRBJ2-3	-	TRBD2	CASSANGRGDTQYF	TGCGCCAGCAGCGCAAACGGGAGGGGGGATACGCAGTATTTT
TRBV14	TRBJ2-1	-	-	CASSQDGRRTDYNEQFF	TGTGCCAGCAGCCAAGATGGGAGGCGAACAGACTACAATGAGCAGTTCTTC
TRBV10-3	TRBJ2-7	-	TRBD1	CAISERQGSSYEQYF	TGTGCCATCAGTGAACGACAGGGAAGCTCCTACGAGCAGTACTTC
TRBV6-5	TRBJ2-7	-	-	CASSYPGGKVGYEQYF	TGTGCCAGCAGTTACCCGGGCGGGAAAGTTGGCTACGAGCAGTACTTC
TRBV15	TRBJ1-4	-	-	CATSRAGGANEKLFF	TGTGCCACCAGCAGAGCGGGGGGTGCTAATGAAAAACTGTTTTTT
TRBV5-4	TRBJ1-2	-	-	CASSLDPIRGYTF	TGTGCCAGCAGCTTGGATCCTATCCGTGGCTACACCTTC
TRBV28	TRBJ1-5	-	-	CASSRGQRQPQHF	TGTGCCAGCAGTCGCGGACAAAGGCAGCCCCAGCATTTT
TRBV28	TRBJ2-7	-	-	CASSLSGSSYEQYF	TGTGCCAGCAGTTTGAGCGGTTCATCCTACGAGCAGTACTTC
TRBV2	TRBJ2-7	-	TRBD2	CASSGAGLADYEQYF	TGTGCCAGCAGTGGGGCGGGGCTAGCGGATTACGAGCAGTACTTC
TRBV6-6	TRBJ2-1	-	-	CASGAGMGPYNEQFF	TGTGCCAGCGGAGCGGGCATGGGCCCCTACAATGAGCAGTTCTTC
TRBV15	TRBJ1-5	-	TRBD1	CATSRDPGTGGINQPQHF	TGTGCCACCAGCAGAGATCCCGGGACAGGGGGCATTAATCAGCCCCAGCATTTT
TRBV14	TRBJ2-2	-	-	CASSPSTGELFF	TGTGCCAGCAGCCCCTCTACCGGGGAGCTGTTTTTT
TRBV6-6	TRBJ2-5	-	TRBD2	CASGNLAEETQYF	TGTGCCAGCGGCAACCTAGCGGAAGAGACCCAGTACTTC
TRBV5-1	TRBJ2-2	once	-	CASSLSQTNTGELFF	TGCGCCAGCAGCTTGTCACAGACGAACACCGGGGAGCTGTTTTTT
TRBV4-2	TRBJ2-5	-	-	CASSQELANQETQYF	TGTGCCAGCAGCCAAGAGCTAGCTAACCAAGAGACCCAGTACTTC
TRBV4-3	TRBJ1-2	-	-	CASSQDQSGRYGYTF	TGCGCCAGCAGCCAAGATCAGTCAGGGCGGTATGGCTACACCTTC
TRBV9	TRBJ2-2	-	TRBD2	CASSAVSGRAGTGELFF	TGTGCCAGCAGCGCGGTTAGCGGGAGGGCCGGCACCGGGGAGCTGTTTTTT